One and the same sample provided the 28 T cell receptor beta chains below, sequenced in a study of blood T cell repertoires in COVID-19. Generated by immunoSEQ multiplex PCR, the TCRdb table keeps only in-frame clones and is missing some. Altogether around 83,000 clones are present, more than 75% being singletons, with the ten largest covering 14%. The sequenced material came from peripheral blood. Receptors originate from a woman aged 70 to 79 with acute or convalescent COVID-19.

This sequence joins TRBV27 and TRBJ2-5; D perhaps matches TRBD1 (6 bases). Looked up from germline, CDR1 is MNHEY and CDR2 is SMNVEV (reference sequence). CDR3 length: 16 residues. Trimming shortened V by 6 bases and J by 4 bases, and 21 bases separated the two germline ends. The CDR3 DNA sequence: TGTGCCAGCAGCAAGTTCTTAACATCGACAGGAGAGACCCAGTACTTC. It encodes CASSKFLTSTGETQYF.

This clone came up once. The chain has TRBV5-5 and TRBJ2-1, with TRBD2 matching 9 bases. Per germline, CDR1 SGHKS and CDR2 YYEKEE (reference sequence). The CDR3 consists of 14 residues. With 2 bases clipped from V and 7 bases from J, the junction kept 4 bases outside the gene matches. The CDR3 is CASSFSSGGNEQFF. The CDR3 DNA reads as TGTGCCAGCAGCTTTTCCAGCGGGGGGAATGAGCAGTTCTTC.

The chain combines TRBV9 with TRBJ2-3, with 7 bases identical to TRBD1. Germline V gene data show CDR1 as SGDLS and CDR2 as YYNGEE. This CDR3 has 14 amino acids. The ends lost 3 bases at V and 4 bases at J; junction bases unmatched: 5. In DNA, the CDR3 is TGTGCCAGCAGCGGAGGTCAGGGGGCAGATACGCAGTATTTT. Residues: CASSGGQGADTQYF. Using reference TRBV9 and TRBJ2-3 for the parts outside the CDR3, the full variable domain is DSGVTQTPKHLITATGQRVTLRCSPRSGDLSVYWYQQSLDQGLQFLIQYYNGEERAKGNILERFSAQQFPDLHSELNLSSLELGDSALYFCASSGGQGADTQYFGPGTRLTVL.

The chain combines TRBV5-4 with TRBJ2-5; D gene unclear. The V and J ends lost 0 bases and 3 bases respectively, with 12 bases between them. Germline assignment: CDR1 SGHNT and CDR2 YYREEE (reference sequence). This CDR3 is 15 amino acids long. For the CDR3, the DNA is TGTGCCAGCAGCTTGGGTTCTAGTTGGAAAGAGACCCAGTACTTC. It specifies CASSLGSSWKETQYF.

This chain uses TRBV28 with TRBJ2-5, with 7 bases fitting TRBD1. The CDR3 runs 15 residues. The ends lost 6 bases at V and 1 base at J; junction bases unmatched: 8. CDR1 and CDR2 from the germline V gene are MDHEN and SYDVKM. The CDR3 nucleotides read TGTGCCAGCAGCGCGGTAGGGGGCTTCCAAGAGACCCAGTACTTC. It yields the protein CASSAVGGFQETQYF.

This chain joins TRBV27 and TRBJ2-5; no reliable D call. Germline V gene data show CDR1 as MNHEY and CDR2 as SMNVEV (reference sequence). Trimming pared 5 bases from V and 2 bases from J, leaving 3 bases between. This CDR3 comprises 11 residues. Written as DNA, the CDR3 is TGTGCCAGCAGTATACAAGAGACCCAGTACTTC. It yields the protein CASSIQETQYF.

The chain has TRBV20-1 and TRBJ2-5; D is possibly TRBD2 (6 bases). The V and J ends lost 3 bases and 5 bases respectively, with 13 bases between them. This CDR3 has 13 residues. CDR1 DFQATT and CDR2 SNEGSKA come from the germline V gene (reference sequence). CDR3 amino acids: CSASTGAKETQYF. The CDR3 DNA reads TGCAGTGCTAGTACGGGAGCCAAGGAGACCCAGTACTTC.

The gene calls are TRBV7-6 and TRBJ2-1; TRBD2 aligns across 10 bases. The ends lost 4 bases at V and 0 bases at J; junction bases unmatched: 9. Germline CDR1 is SGHVS and CDR2 is FNYEAQ. This CDR3 is built from 18 residues. CDR3 coding DNA: TGTGCCAGCAGCTCCATACCATGGACTAGCGGCTCCTACAATGAGCAGTTCTTC. This encodes CASSSIPWTSGSYNEQFF.

The V and J genes are TRBV3-1 (or the pseudogene TRBV3-2) and TRBJ2-3; TRBD2 aligns across 9 bases. Looked up from germline, CDR1 is LGHDT and CDR2 is YNNKEL (reference sequence). CDR3 size: 16 residues. V lost 4 bases and J lost 4; bases outside the gene matches: 9. The CDR3 DNA reads TGTGCCAGCAGCCTCAGACAGCGGGGGGCCTCAGATACGCAGTATTTT. The encoded protein is CASSLRQRGASDTQYF.

V usage is TRBV5-1 and J usage is TRBJ1-1; a weak D match, TRBD1 (6 bases). Germline V gene lookup returns CDR1 SGHRS and CDR2 YFSETQ. Between the trimmed V and J ends, which lost 3 bases and 8 bases, there was a span of 14 bases. The CDR3 runs 13 residues. In DNA form, the CDR3 reads TGCGCCAGCAGCTCCTCGGACAGTCGGGAAGCTTTCTTT. As protein: CASSSSDSREAFF.

This clone has a single count. V is TRBV29-1 and J is TRBJ1-1; weak D call: TRBD1 (6 bases). The V gene lost 6 bases and the J gene lost 4 bases, with 12 bases spanning the gap. Germline V gene sequence: CDR1 SQVTM, CDR2 ANQGSEA. The CDR3 loop spans 12 amino acids. The CDR3 DNA is TGCAGCGTCGATACAGGGATCACTGAAGCTTTCTTT. The encoded protein is CSVDTGITEAFF.

The J gene is TRBJ2-1, the V gene TRBV7-8; 10 nucleotides agree with TRBD2. This CDR3 contains 17 residues. Germline V gene lookup returns CDR1 SGHVS and CDR2 FQNEAQ. V lost 7 bases and J lost 7; bases outside the gene matches: 16. CDR3: CASNTAFRASGSNEQFF. The CDR3 coding sequence is TGTGCCAGCAACACAGCCTTTCGGGCTAGCGGGAGTAATGAGCAGTTCTTC.

The gene calls are TRBV6-5 and TRBJ2-2; 7 nucleotides align to TRBD2. CDR1 is MNHEY and CDR2 is SVGAGI in the germline V gene. The CDR3 consists of 15 residues. Unmatched junction bases numbered 8, after V lost 2 bases and J lost 8 bases. CDR3 in DNA: TGTGCCAGCAGTTACAGCGGGATCACCGGGGGGGAGCTGTTTTTT. It specifies CASSYSGITGGELFF.

This rearrangement joins TRBV5-6 to TRBJ2-3; D is uncertain. Germline CDR1 and CDR2: SGHDT and YYEEEE. The CDR3 runs 16 residues. Trimming pared 1 base from V and 4 bases from J, leaving 16 bases between. The CDR3 loop is CASSLRILPGSDTQYF. CDR3 DNA sequence: TGTGCCAGCAGCTTGCGTATATTGCCCGGTTCAGATACGCAGTATTTT.

The genes are TRBV6-5 and TRBJ1-1; 7 positions match TRBD1. This CDR3 comprises 13 residues. CDR1 MNHEY and CDR2 SVGAGI come from the germline V gene. V lost 5 bases and J lost 8; bases outside the gene matches: 8. The DNA of the CDR3 is TGTGCCAGCAGTACAGACAGGGAGGCCGAAGCTTTCTTT. It encodes CASSTDREAEAFF.

V is TRBV3-1 (or the pseudogene TRBV3-2) and J is TRBJ2-5; 7 bases match TRBD1. The germline V gene encodes CDR1 LGHDT and CDR2 YNNKEL (reference sequence). This CDR3 is 14 amino acids long. The junction had 7 bases not matched to a gene; V was cut back by 4 bases and J by 5 bases. The chain's CDR3 is CASSPQTGRETQYF. The CDR3 coding sequence is TGTGCCAGCAGCCCACAGACAGGGCGCGAGACCCAGTACTTC.

The chain has TRBV5-1 and TRBJ2-1, with TRBD1 identical over 9 bases. From germline, CDR1 is SGHRS and CDR2 YFSETQ. Unmatched junction bases numbered 2, after V lost 4 bases and J lost 6 bases. The CDR3 sequence is 13 residues long. The CDR3 bases are TGCGCCAGCAGCCCGACAGGGGGCAATGAGCAGTTCTTC. Residues: CASSPTGGNEQFF. The entire variable domain, with the rest obtained from reference TRBV5-1 and TRBJ2-1, is as follows: KAGVTQTPRYLIKTRGQQVTLSCSPISGHRSVSWYQQTPGQGLQFLFEYFSETQRNKGNFPGRFSGRQFSNSRSEMNVSTLELGDSALYLCASSPTGGNEQFFGPGTRLTVL.

The chain joins TRBV19 to TRBJ2-2; 8 bases agree with TRBD1. V was pared by 3 bases and J by 4 bases, with 7 bases of the junction left unmatched. The length of the CDR3 is 16 residues. Germline V gene sequence: CDR1 LNHDA, CDR2 SQIVND (reference sequence). The CDR3 loop is CASSIPGDRGTGELFF. The DNA for the CDR3 is TGTGCCAGTAGTATTCCGGGCGACAGGGGCACCGGGGAGCTGTTTTTT.

This chain links TRBV6-6 with TRBJ2-1; 8 bases line up with TRBD1. V lost 4 bases, J lost 6 bases, and 5 bases stayed unmatched. Germline CDR1 reads MNHNY; CDR2 reads SVGAGI (reference sequence). CDR3 length: 14 amino acids. In nucleotides, the CDR3 is TGTGCCAGCAGTTTCGGACAGGGTGGCAATGAGCAGTTCTTC. This translates into CASSFGQGGNEQFF.

J is TRBJ2-3 and V is TRBV28; tentatively, D is TRBD1 (5 bases). CDR1 and CDR2 (germline): MDHEN, SYDVKM. The CDR3 extends over 11 amino acids. The V gene lost 5 bases and the J gene lost 8 bases, with 8 bases spanning the gap. CDR3 loop: CASSLQGTQYF. The CDR3 nucleotides read TGTGCCAGCAGTCTTCAGGGTACGCAGTATTTT.

J is TRBJ1-2 and V is TRBV29-1; maybe TRBD1 (5 bases). The CDR3 has 13 amino acids. Germline CDR1 and CDR2: SQVTM and ANQGSEA. With 5 bases removed from V and 7 bases from J, the gap between germline ends came to 17 bases. DNA of the CDR3: TGCAGCGTTCTCCGGGGAGGGGTTGTTGGCTACACCTTC. Its translation: CSVLRGGVVGYTF.

This clone appeared a single time. The chain uses TRBV5-1 and TRBJ2-2; 11 nucleotides align to TRBD2. Trimming cost V 0 bases and J 4 bases; bases outside gene matches: 8. Germline-derived CDR1 and CDR2 are SGHRS and YFSETQ. The CDR3 loop spans 18 amino acids. The chain's CDR3 is CASSLAGFTSGGTGELFF. The CDR3, as DNA: TGCGCCAGCAGCTTGGCCGGGTTTACTAGCGGGGGCACCGGGGAGCTGTTTTTT.

This chain uses TRBV5-7 with TRBJ2-7; D gene ambiguous. TRBV5-7 is flagged as an ORF with uncertain function. V gave up 4 bases and J gave up 2 bases, with 16 bases separating them. This CDR3 has 15 residues. CDR3 loop: CASSLSLPGAYEQYV. CDR3 nucleotides: TGTGCCAGCAGCCTGAGTCTCCCAGGCGCCTACGAGCAGTACGTC.

This chain connects TRBV10-2 to TRBJ2-7; D is uncertain. There are 12 residues in the CDR3. Trimming stripped 3 bases from V and 5 bases from J, with 8 bases between. Germline CDR1 WSHSY, CDR2 SAAADI. The CDR3 coding sequence is TGCGCCAGCAGTGACCAGGCCGACGAGCAGTACGTC. Its protein product is CASSDQADEQYV.

This rearrangement joins TRBV14 to TRBJ1-4; tentative D call: TRBD1 (5 bases). CDR3 length: 15 residues. V was clipped by 4 bases and J by 7 bases, with 16 bases between them. Looked up from germline, CDR1 is SGHDN and CDR2 is FVKESK. CDR3: CASSPFSGQGEKLFF. CDR3 sequence (DNA): TGTGCCAGCAGCCCGTTTTCAGGGCAGGGTGAAAAACTGTTTTTT. Looking up the rest from reference TRBV14 and TRBJ1-4 gives the full variable domain: EAGVTQFPSHSVIEKGQTVTLRCDPISGHDNLYWYRRVMGKEIKFLLHFVKESKQDESGMPNNRFLAERTGGTYSTLKVQPAELEDSGVYFCASSPFSGQGEKLFFGSGTQLSVL.

The V call is TRBV5-6, the J call TRBJ2-7, with 9 bases identical to TRBD1. Germline loops: CDR1 SGHDT, CDR2 YYEEEE. J gave up 0 bases and V 4 bases, and 5 bases lay outside the gene matches. The CDR3 totals 15 residues. CDR3 DNA sequence: TGTGCCAGCAGCGGGACAGGGAAACGCTCCTACGAGCAGTACGTC. Translating gives CASSGTGKRSYEQYV.

The genes are TRBV7-9 and TRBJ1-2; D is uncertain. V lost 3 bases, J lost 5 bases, and 22 bases lay in between. This CDR3 has 17 amino acids. Germline CDR1 SEHNR, CDR2 FQNEAQ (reference sequence). CDR3 amino acids: CASSFKGLSTGGYGYTF. DNA of the CDR3: TGTGCCAGCAGCTTTAAGGGTCTCTCTACGGGAGGGTATGGCTACACCTTC.

This sequence joins TRBV2 and TRBJ1-1; 8 positions agree with TRBD1. Germline assignment: CDR1 SNHLY and CDR2 FYNNEI. V shed 9 bases and J 4 bases; nucleotides not matched to a gene: 13. CDR3 length: 15 residues. The CDR3 nucleotides read TGTGCCAGTGACAGGGGCCCCGGGGGTGGCACTGAAGCTTTCTTT. Translation: CASDRGPGGGTEAFF.